These 32 T cell receptor beta chains were all obtained from the same sample, sequenced in a study of Graves' ophthalmopathy and Graves' hyperthyroidism. RNA transcripts were the source from which TCR beta CDR3 regions were amplified. RT-PCR was first run with HTBI primers, then multiplex PCR in a second round. TCRdb reanalysed the multiplex PCR reads using MiXCR and keeps one entry per CDR3 protein. This sample carries 300,000 to 400,000 distinct CDR3 sequences, about a sixth of them seen once, and the ten largest clones take 9% to 15%. What was sequenced was peripheral blood. These receptors were obtained from an adult man with Graves' ophthalmopathy.

The J gene is TRBJ2-2, the V gene TRBV6-5; no firm D call. CDR1 MNHEY and CDR2 SVGAGI come from the germline V gene. Trimming removed 1 base at V and 6 bases at J, with 12 bases between. The CDR3 has 15 residues. The CDR3 loop reads CASSYLSPPAGELFF. In nucleotides, the CDR3 is TGTGCCAGCAGTTACTTATCGCCTCCCGCCGGGGAGCTGTTTTTT.

This chain's CDR3 is CASKEAGGYTF. In DNA, the CDR3 is TGTGCCAGCAAGGAGGCGGGGGGCTACACCTTC. The rearrangement uses TRBV6-4 and TRBJ1-2; no firm D call. Germline V gives CDR1 MRHNA, CDR2 SNTAGT. V shed 7 bases and J shed 8 bases, with 11 bases lying between them. The length of the CDR3 is 11 residues.

This clonotype appeared many times. The chain is built from TRBV29-1 and TRBJ1-1; D gene uncertain. Trimming stripped 5 bases from V and 1 base from J, with 8 bases between. Germline CDR1 reads SQVTM; CDR2 reads ANQGSEA. CDR3 length: 12 residues. DNA of the CDR3: TGCAGCGTTTTGGTTACGAACACTGAAGCTTTCTTT. Protein sequence: CSVLVTNTEAFF.

There are many counts of this clonotype. V and J are TRBV4-1 and TRBJ1-2, with TRBD1 as a possible D gene (5 bases). This CDR3 contains 13 residues. Germline lookup yields CDR1 MGHRA and CDR2 YSYEKL. Trimming removed 1 base at V and 3 bases at J, with 6 bases between. The CDR3 DNA follows: TGCGCCAGCAGCCAAGGCAGGGACTATGGCTACACCTTC. It encodes CASSQGRDYGYTF.

This clonotype occurred many times. The chain carries TRBV30 and TRBJ1-2, with a tentative D call TRBD1 (5 bases). CDR1 is GTSNPN, CDR2 SVGIG, per germline (reference sequence). Trimming stripped 7 bases from V and 6 bases from J, with 21 bases between. This CDR3 has 14 residues. DNA for the CDR3: TGTGCCTCAGGACAAGGGACGGGCTACGATGGCTACACCTTC. It specifies CASGQGTGYDGYTF. The full variable domain, its missing parts supplied by reference TRBV30 and TRBJ1-2, is SQTIHQWPATLVQPVGSPLSLECTVEGTSNPNLYWYRQAAGRGLQLLFYSVGIGQISSEVPQNLSASRPQDRQFILSSKKLLLSDSGFYLCASGQGTGYDGYTFGSGTRLTVV.

This chain uses TRBV2 with TRBJ2-6, with D hard to call. Per germline, CDR1 SNHLY and CDR2 FYNNEI. The CDR3 runs 16 residues. The V and J ends lost 5 bases and 2 bases respectively, with 13 bases between them. CDR3 in amino acids: CASSRTKGTGANVLTF. The CDR3 bases are TGTGCCAGCAGTAGGACCAAAGGCACTGGGGCCAACGTCCTGACTTTC.

This sequence joins TRBV27 and TRBJ2-2; TRBD2 matches at 8 bases. The CDR3 sequence is 19 residues long. The germline CDR1 and CDR2 sequences are MNHEY and SMNVEV (reference sequence). Unmatched junction bases numbered 19, after V lost 4 bases and J lost 6 bases. Here the CDR3 DNA reads TGTGCCAGCAGTTCCCTGCGAGTAGCGGGGTCTTTACCGTCCGGGGAGCTGTTTTTT. This translates into CASSSLRVAGSLPSGELFF.

This clonotype has at least ten counts. The chain employs TRBV4-1 and TRBJ2-5; D unclear. The germline V and J ends were trimmed by 0 bases and 2 bases, with 7 bases remaining between them. Germline V lookup: CDR1 MGHRA, CDR2 YSYEKL. The CDR3 contains 14 residues. The CDR3: CASSQEARQETQYF. CDR3 in DNA: TGCGCCAGCAGCCAAGAAGCTAGGCAAGAGACCCAGTACTTC.

In this sample, this clonotype turned up many times. The chain joins TRBV28 to TRBJ2-5; a weak D match, TRBD1 (5 bases). CDR1 MDHEN and CDR2 SYDVKM come from the germline V gene. The germline V and J ends were trimmed by 0 bases and 1 base, with 6 bases remaining between them. CDR3 length: 14 residues. In DNA form, the CDR3 reads TGTGCCAGCAGTTTATGGCAGGGCCAAGAGACCCAGTACTTC. Protein product: CASSLWQGQETQYF.

Many counts were recorded for this clonotype. Here the CDR3 reads CASTSGDNNSPLHF. Written as DNA, the CDR3 is TGTGCCAGCACCTCCGGAGACAATAATTCACCCCTCCACTTT. V usage is TRBV12-3 or TRBV12-4 and J usage is TRBJ1-6; D gene uncertain. The V and J ends lost 7 bases and 5 bases respectively, with 12 bases between them. The CDR3 loop spans 14 amino acids.

This clonotype was detected ten times or more. The CDR3 bases are TGTGCCTGGAGTGCCGCAGATGGCTACACCTTC. Encoded protein: CAWSAADGYTF. This chain connects TRBV30 to TRBJ1-2; D is unclear. CDR3 length equals 11 residues. Germline V gene data show CDR1 as GTSNPN and CDR2 as SVGIG (reference sequence). V was pared by 1 base and J by 6 bases, with 6 bases between.

This clonotype was observed many times. The CDR3 nucleotides read TGCAGCGTATTCCCGGGACATTCCTACGTTGACTATGGCTACACCTTC. Translation: CSVFPGHSYVDYGYTF. This chain joins TRBV29-1 and TRBJ1-2; D is possibly TRBD1 (6 bases). CDR1 is SQVTM, CDR2 ANQGSEA, per germline. With 6 bases removed from V and 3 bases from J, the gap between germline ends came to 23 bases. This CDR3 is built from 16 residues.

This clonotype was observed many times. V usage is TRBV6-5 and J usage is TRBJ2-7; 8 bases line up with TRBD2. This CDR3 has 17 residues. Trimming cost V 0 bases and J 2 bases; bases outside gene matches: 9. Germline V gives CDR1 MNHEY, CDR2 SVGAGI. The DNA for the CDR3 is TGTGCCAGCAGTTACTCACTGGTCGGGACTAGAGCCTACGAGCAGTACTTC. Translating gives CASSYSLVGTRAYEQYF.

This clonotype appeared many times. With a much larger clone just one base away, this may be a read error. The rearrangement joins TRBV12-3 or TRBV12-4 to TRBJ1-6; TRBD1 might be the D (6 bases). The CDR3 has 15 amino acids. V lost 6 bases and J 6 bases, leaving 15 bases between the germline ends. The CDR3, as DNA: TGTGCCAGCAGGTTTTTCCAGGGGACTAATTCACCCCTCCACTTT. Translation: CASRFFQGTNSPLHF.

Many counts were recorded for this clonotype. The chain has TRBV27 and TRBJ1-5; D not certain. The CDR3 consists of 14 residues. Trimming removed 2 bases from V and 4 bases from J, with 9 bases in between. Germline V gene data show CDR1 as MNHEY and CDR2 as SMNVEV (reference sequence). The CDR3 here is CASSLGRTNQPQHF. The CDR3 DNA reads as TGTGCCAGCAGTTTAGGACGGACTAATCAGCCCCAGCATTTT.

The genes are TRBV9 and TRBJ2-5; possibly TRBD1 for D (6 bases). CDR1 and CDR2 from the germline V gene are SGDLS and YYNGEE. V was shortened by 0 bases and J by 2 bases, with 11 bases between the two germline ends. This CDR3 has 15 amino acids. The CDR3: CASSVGTATQETQYF. The DNA of the CDR3 is TGTGCCAGCAGCGTAGGGACAGCCACTCAAGAGACCCAGTACTTC.

This clonotype was seen ten or more times. This sequence joins TRBV7-3 and TRBJ1-5; D remains ambiguous. CDR1 and CDR2 (germline): SGHTA, FQGTGA. Trimming took off 5 bases at V and 4 bases at J, with 9 bases between the two ends. This CDR3 has 13 amino acids. The CDR3 nucleotides read TGTGCCAGCAGCCCCGCGATTAATCAGCCCCAGCATTTT. This encodes CASSPAINQPQHF.

This clonotype was counted many times. The gene calls are TRBV7-2 and TRBJ2-7; 8 bases agree with TRBD2. Germline CDR1 reads SGHTA; CDR2 reads FQGNSA. There are 14 residues in the CDR3. V lost 6 bases to trimming and J lost 4 bases; unmatched junction nucleotides: 8. The CDR3 reads CASRPGLVVYEQYF. As DNA, the CDR3 is TGTGCCAGCAGGCCGGGACTAGTGGTTTACGAGCAGTACTTC.

The table lists this clonotype with many counts. The chain employs TRBV7-2 and TRBJ1-3; D ambiguous. Germline V gene sequence: CDR1 SGHTA, CDR2 FQGNSA. Trimming removed 0 bases at V and 7 bases at J, with 16 bases between. CDR3 size: 16 residues. CDR3 in DNA: TGTGCCAGCAGCTTAGCTTTCGGGGAACTGGGGAACACCATATATTTT. This sequence encodes CASSLAFGELGNTIYF.

This clonotype was detected many times. The V and J genes are TRBV24-1 and TRBJ1-5, with D possibly matching TRBD1 (6 bases). V was clipped by 5 bases and J by 5 bases, with 15 bases between them. The germline V gene encodes CDR1 KGHDR and CDR2 SFDVKD. This CDR3 contains 15 residues. The CDR3 region is CATSAGQRSDQPQHF. CDR3 nucleotide sequence: TGTGCCACCAGTGCTGGACAGCGAAGCGATCAGCCCCAGCATTTT.

The rearrangement uses TRBV12-5 and TRBJ1-1, with no clear D. This CDR3 is 13 amino acids long. Trimming shortened V by 1 base and J by 1 base, and 4 bases separated the two germline ends. Germline V gene lookup returns CDR1 LGHNT and CDR2 FRNRAP. The CDR3 DNA follows: TGTGCTAGTGGTTTGGAGGAGAACACTGAAGCTTTCTTT. This translates into CASGLEENTEAFF.

In this sample, this clonotype turned up many times. The V and J genes are TRBV28 and TRBJ2-5; D gene ambiguous. V lost 4 bases, J lost 7 bases, and 16 bases lay in between. The germline CDR1 and CDR2 sequences are MDHEN and SYDVKM. The length of the CDR3 is 14 residues. For the CDR3, the DNA is TGTGCCAGCAGTTACGCATCCGTGGGTGGGACCCAGTACTTC. Translating gives CASSYASVGGTQYF.

This clonotype was counted many times. CDR3 DNA sequence: TGTGCCAGCAGTTTTCTGTCAGCGGGGGACACCGGGGAGCTGTTTTTT. Protein: CASSFLSAGDTGELFF. The chain employs TRBV12-3 or TRBV12-4 and TRBJ2-2; 8 bases are shared with TRBD2. V lost 3 bases and J lost 3; bases outside the gene matches: 6. This CDR3 contains 16 residues.

Ten or more counts support this clonotype. The V and J genes are TRBV29-1 and TRBJ2-7; tentative D call: TRBD1 (6 bases). Germline V gives CDR1 SQVTM, CDR2 ANQGSEA. The CDR3 has 13 amino acids. V gave up 4 bases and J gave up 6 bases, with 16 bases separating them. In DNA form, the CDR3 reads TGCAGCGTTGTTCGAGTACAGGGAGCCGAGCAGTACTTC. It yields the protein CSVVRVQGAEQYF.

This clonotype has at least ten counts. The chain couples TRBV11-2 to TRBJ1-2; D unclear. Germline V gives CDR1 SGHAT, CDR2 FQNNGV. This CDR3 is 15 amino acids long. Between the trimmed V and J ends, which lost 5 bases and 4 bases, there was a span of 17 bases. CDR3 residues: CASSPGWALGYGYTF. The CDR3 nucleotides read TGTGCCAGCAGCCCCGGGTGGGCCTTGGGCTATGGCTACACCTTC.

Ten or more counts support this clonotype. The chain employs TRBV20-1 and TRBJ2-5; D ambiguous. V lost 0 bases to trimming and J lost 3 bases, with 8 bases between them. CDR3 length: 13 amino acids. Germline values: CDR1 DFQATT, CDR2 SNEGSKA (reference sequence). CDR3 in amino acids: CSAREGPEETQYF. The CDR3 DNA sequence: TGCAGTGCTAGAGAAGGACCTGAAGAGACCCAGTACTTC.

This clonotype has a count of ten or more. The chain recombines TRBV30 with TRBJ1-6, with D maybe TRBD1 (6 bases). The germline CDR1 and CDR2 sequences are GTSNPN and SVGIG (reference sequence). V gave up 0 bases and J gave up 9 bases, with 12 bases separating them. CDR3 size: 14 residues. The CDR3 spells CAWSVGDTRSPLHF. The CDR3 DNA is TGTGCCTGGAGTGTGGGGGACACCCGTTCACCCCTCCACTTT.

This clonotype has ten or more counts. V gene TRBV28 combines with J gene TRBJ2-5; 14 nucleotides match TRBD2. CDR1 MDHEN and CDR2 SYDVKM come from the germline V gene. J was trimmed by 1 base and V by 6 bases; bases with no gene match: 13. The CDR3 loop spans 19 amino acids. The CDR3: CASRSYGTSGGITQETQYF. Here the CDR3 DNA reads TGTGCCAGCAGATCTTACGGGACTAGCGGGGGAATTACCCAAGAGACCCAGTACTTC.

This clonotype has at least ten counts. This sequence joins TRBV6-5 and TRBJ2-7; the D gene could be TRBD1 or TRBD2 (5 bases each). Between the trimmed V and J ends, which lost 6 bases and 3 bases, there was a span of 12 bases. The V gene's germline CDR1 is MNHEY and CDR2 SVGAGI. CDR3 size: 13 residues. CDR3 in amino acids: CASRAGTGYEQYF. The DNA for the CDR3 is TGTGCCAGCAGAGCTGGGACGGGCTACGAGCAGTACTTC.

V gene TRBV5-1 combines with J gene TRBJ1-1, with 7 bases identical to TRBD1. V trimming: 0 bases; J trimming: 8 bases; junction bases outside the gene matches: 10. Per the germline V gene, CDR1 is SGHRS and CDR2 is YFSETQ. The CDR3 contains 15 residues. CDR3 amino acids: CASSLGQGTGTEAFF. The CDR3 DNA reads as TGCGCCAGCAGCTTGGGACAGGGAACTGGGACAGAAGCTTTCTTT. Filled out from reference TRBV5-1 and TRBJ1-1, the complete variable domain reads KAGVTQTPRYLIKTRGQQVTLSCSPISGHRSVSWYQQTPGQGLQFLFEYFSETQRNKGNFPGRFSGRQFSNSRSEMNVSTLELGDSALYLCASSLGQGTGTEAFFGQGTRLTVV.

The rearrangement joins TRBV7-7 to TRBJ2-2; 10 bases are a match to TRBD1. This CDR3 is built from 14 residues. CDR1 and CDR2 from the germline V gene are SSHAT and FNYEAQ (reference sequence). This chain's CDR3 is CAIGQGVSNGELFF. As DNA, the CDR3 is TGTGCTATAGGACAGGGGGTCTCGAACGGGGAGCTGTTTTTT.

This clonotype appeared a few times. This chain uses TRBV3-1 with TRBJ2-2; 9 bases agree with TRBD2. The CDR3 is 15 residues long. Germline V gene sequence: CDR1 LGHDT, CDR2 YNNKEL (reference sequence). The V and J ends lost 3 bases and 4 bases, in that order; junction bases with no gene match: 3. CDR3 in DNA: TGTGCCAGCAGCCAGGAACTAGCGGGCACCGGGGAGCTGTTTTTT. Protein product: CASSQELAGTGELFF. Full variable domain (outside the CDR3, taken from reference TRBV3-1 and TRBJ2-2): DTAVSQTPKYLVTQMGNDKSIKCEQNLGHDTMYWYKQDSKKFLKIMFSYNNKELIINETVPNRFSPKSPDKAHLNLHINSLELGDSAVYFCASSQELAGTGELFFGEGSRLTVL.